This T cell receptor beta chain was captured by sequencing in a study of cytotoxic CD8 clonotypes in ibrutinib-treated CLL. Study overall: The cohort had 11 relapsed/refractory and over 14 treatment-naive patients, fewer than 18 IGHV unmutated. Patients attained about 24 partial and 2 complete responses; at median about 74 months, about 14 remained remitted while around twelve progressed.

Germline assignment: CDR1 SGHRS and CDR2 YFSETQ. After removal of 7 bases from V and 3 bases from J, the junction contained 11 bases not matched to a gene. The CDR3 sequence is 15 residues long. Profiling relied on immunoSEQ multiplex PCR, and the TCRdb table lists in-frame clones only, not all of them. The sample carries some 200,000 clones, just over 70% recorded once. Here the sequenced sample was PBMCs, taken after 12 months of ibrutinib treatment. The origin of this receptor is a human donor with chronic lymphocytic leukemia. The J gene is TRBJ1-1, the V gene TRBV5-1, with 8 bases matching TRBD1. The CDR3, as DNA: TGCGCCAGCTCCGGACCAGGGGGCTTGGACACTGAAGCTTTCTTT. Its protein product is CASSGPGGLDTEAFF.